The rows below give T cell receptor beta chains drawn from one sample of a study of cytomegalovirus exposure and HLA in healthy donors. TCRdb's copy holds only in-frame clones and misses some; the assay was immunoSEQ multiplex PCR. The sample contains fewer than 200,000 clones, approximately 81% of which appear only once. The sample comprised PBMCs. The receptors were gathered from a woman between 18 and 29 years old in good health and CMV-seronegative. CDR3s include the opening cysteine and the closing phenylalanine or tryptophan. The order of the fields is CDR3 DNA, CDR3 protein, J gene, V gene, clone size, D gene. D genes are given only for firm matches. Some rows have no size entry. The others give once, few or many, or a class for an expanded clone.

TGTGCCAGCAGCCTCTGGGACAGGGTACACTTTGGGATCGCGTTC	CASSLWDRVHFGIAF	TRBJ2-4	TRBV5-6	few	TRBD1
TGTGCCAGCAGCGAACAGGGGACACAAGGGGAGACCCAGTACTTC	CASSEQGTQGETQYF	TRBJ2-5	TRBV2	.	TRBD1
TGTGCCAGCAGCCTCCTGTCGGGACAGGGTTATGAGCAGTTCTTC	CASSLLSGQGYEQFF	TRBJ2-1	TRBV7-8	.	TRBD1
TGTGCCAGCAGTCGGGGGGTAAAGCAGTACTTC	CASSRGVKQYF	TRBJ2-7	TRBV27	.	TRBD2
TGTGCTAGTGTCGTGAACACTGAAGCTTTCTTT	CASVVNTEAFF	TRBJ1-1	TRBV12-5	.	.
TGTGCCAGCAGCTTAGTCCAGGGGGCGGGGAATGAGCAGTTCTTC	CASSLVQGAGNEQFF	TRBJ2-1	TRBV7-3	.	TRBD1
TGCGCCAGCAGCTTGGAGTTTGGATGGGGGGGCGCGCGGGGCTACACCTTC	CASSLEFGWGGARGYTF	TRBJ1-2	TRBV5-1	.	.
TGTGCCAGCAGCTTGTCTAGCGGGAGGACCTACGAGCAGTACTTC	CASSLSSGRTYEQYF	TRBJ2-7	TRBV7-2	.	TRBD2
TGTGCCAGCAGTGACTCAGCGGGAGGGCCCGGGGAGCTGTTTTTT	CASSDSAGGPGELFF	TRBJ2-2	TRBV6-5	.	TRBD2
TGTGCCAGCAGTTTTTCGGACAGGGTCTACACTGAAGCTTTCTTT	CASSFSDRVYTEAFF	TRBJ1-1	TRBV28	.	TRBD1
TGTGCCAGCAGGGGAGGGGATGGCTATGGCTACACCTTC	CASRGGDGYGYTF	TRBJ1-2	TRBV6-5	few	.
TGTGCCAGCAGCTTAGAGGAGGGCAGTACCCAGTACTTC	CASSLEEGSTQYF	TRBJ2-5	TRBV11-3	few	.
TGTGCCAGCAGTGGTGGTAGGGGGTTTATGGTGAATGAGCAGTTCTTC	CASSGGRGFMVNEQFF	TRBJ2-1	TRBV2	.	.
TGTGCCATAACGAGTGCAGGGGCAGGAGGAACTCTTGGTGAAGCTTTCTTT	CAITSAGAGGTLGEAFF	TRBJ1-1	TRBV28	.	.
TGTGCCAGCAGCGTGGATTCGACAGGGGGAAACACCATATATTTT	CASSVDSTGGNTIYF	TRBJ1-3	TRBV9	.	TRBD1
TGTGCTATCCTAAGGGAGAGCAATGAGCAGTTCTTC	CAILRESNEQFF	TRBJ2-1	TRBV12-5	.	.
TGTGCCAGCAGCTTAGTTCGAGCGGGAGTGCTGTTAGATACGCAGTATTTT	CASSLVRAGVLLDTQYF	TRBJ2-3	TRBV7-2	few	TRBD2
TGTGCCAGCTCCGCCGGTATAGCGGACGGGGCCAACGTCCTGACTTTC	CASSAGIADGANVLTF	TRBJ2-6	TRBV18	once	.
TGCGCCAGCAGCTTGGCCGGGACAGGGATGAGAATAGATTCACCCCTCCACTTT	CASSLAGTGMRIDSPLHF	TRBJ1-6	TRBV5-1	.	TRBD1
TGCGCCAGCAGCGTAGGCCCCGCGGATGAAAAACTGTTTTTT	CASSVGPADEKLFF	TRBJ1-4	TRBV5-1	.	.
TGTGCCAGCAGTCTCCAAGGGGGTGGTCATGGCTACACCTTC	CASSLQGGGHGYTF	TRBJ1-2	TRBV27	.	.
TGTGCCACCAGCAGAGATAAGCTAGCCGACGTCCTGACTTTC	CATSRDKLADVLTF	TRBJ2-6	TRBV15	.	.
TGTGCCAGCTGGTCGATATACATTTCCGGGGAGCTGTTTTTT	CASWSIYISGELFF	TRBJ2-2	TRBV28	.	.
TGTGCCAGTTCCCCGGGGACTTATGGCTACACCTTC	CASSPGTYGYTF	TRBJ1-2	TRBV6-5	.	.
TGTGCCAGCAGCTTAGGGACACCTAGTACCGGGGAGCTGTTTTTT	CASSLGTPSTGELFF	TRBJ2-2	TRBV7-3	.	.
TGTGCCAGTACCACAGGAGCCAAAAACATTCAGTACTTC	CASTTGAKNIQYF	TRBJ2-4	TRBV19	.	.
TGTGCCAGCTCCAAGGACAGTTTTGAGACCCAGTACTTC	CASSKDSFETQYF	TRBJ2-5	TRBV18	.	.
TGTGCCAGCAGTGTTATTACAGGGGTCGATGAGCAGTTCTTC	CASSVITGVDEQFF	TRBJ2-1	TRBV6-1	.	TRBD1
TGTGCCAGCTCTCCGACAGGCGGGTACACTGAAGCTTTCTTT	CASSPTGGYTEAFF	TRBJ1-1	TRBV18	once	.
TGTGCCAGCAGCTCCGGGACGGAAGGACTAGCGGGTTACATCAGTGAGCAGTTCTTC	CASSSGTEGLAGYISEQFF	TRBJ2-1	TRBV11-2	.	TRBD2
TGTGCCAGCAGCCTAACTAGTCCCAGCACCGGGGAGCTGTTTTTT	CASSLTSPSTGELFF	TRBJ2-2	TRBV7-9	.	.
TGTGCCAGCAGCTCCTCCGGACTAGCGGGAGTGAGCGAGCAGTTCTTC	CASSSSGLAGVSEQFF	TRBJ2-1	TRBV7-3	.	TRBD2
TGCGCCAGCAGCCGTCTCCAGGGGGAGAGCTCTGGGGCCAACGTCCTGACTTTC	CASSRLQGESSGANVLTF	TRBJ2-6	TRBV5-1	once	TRBD1
TGTGCCAGCACCCCCGGACTTGGCAATCAGCCCCAGCATTTT	CASTPGLGNQPQHF	TRBJ1-5	TRBV7-8	.	.
TGTGCCAGCAGTTTATTGTATACTAGCGGGGACGAGCAGTACTTC	CASSLLYTSGDEQYF	TRBJ2-7	TRBV27	.	TRBD2